The rows below give T cell receptor beta chains drawn from one sample of a study of cytomegalovirus exposure and HLA in healthy donors. The table came from immunoSEQ multiplex PCR; TCRdb's copy has only in-frame clones and leaves some out. The sample has about 160,000 clones; the top ten hold 1.3%. Material: PBMCs. These receptors all stem from a woman in her sixties in good health and CMV-seronegative. The CDR3 runs from the conserved cysteine through the conserved F or W. D genes are given only for firm matches.

TRBV15	TRBJ2-7	NA	13	CATSSYSSYEQYF	TGTGCCACCAGCAGTTACAGCTCCTACGAGCAGTACTTC
TRBV7-9	TRBJ1-5	TRBD1	15	CASSSGDRTHQPQHF	TGTGCCAGCAGCTCGGGGGACAGAACTCATCAGCCCCAGCATTTT
TRBV2	TRBJ2-3	TRBD2	15	CASELAGGATDTQYF	TGTGCTAGCGAATTAGCGGGAGGGGCTACAGATACGCAGTATTTT
TRBV7-3	TRBJ1-6	TRBD1	16	CASSLSGQGYNSPLHF	TGTGCCAGCAGCTTATCAGGACAGGGTTATAATTCACCCCTCCACTTT
TRBV14	TRBJ1-1	NA	14	CASSQDIQYTEAFF	TGTGCCAGCAGCCAAGATATCCAGTACACTGAAGCTTTCTTT
TRBV6-1	TRBJ1-1	NA	13	CASRVLGNTEAFF	TGTGCCAGCAGGGTCCTAGGGAACACTGAAGCTTTCTTT
TRBV10-3	TRBJ2-1	TRBD1	14	CAISRDSSYNEQFF	TGTGCCATCAGTCGGGACAGCTCCTACAATGAGCAGTTCTTC
TRBV18	TRBJ1-5	TRBD1	14	CASSPGQGSQPQHF	TGTGCCAGCTCACCCGGACAGGGCTCTCAGCCCCAGCATTTT
TRBV10-3	TRBJ2-7	NA	13	CAISESILLEQYF	TGTGCCATCAGTGAGTCAATACTCCTAGAGCAGTACTTC
TRBV10-2	TRBJ2-7	NA	12	CASNPGGYEQYF	TGCGCCAGCAACCCCGGGGGCTACGAGCAGTACTTC
TRBV9	TRBJ1-2	NA	15	CASSVEEGGRYGYTF	TGTGCCAGCAGCGTAGAGGAAGGGGGACGGTATGGCTACACCTTC
TRBV7-9	TRBJ2-3	NA	16	CASSAGRGRLWDTQYF	TGTGCCAGCAGTGCGGGGCGGGGGCGACTATGGGATACGCAGTATTTT
TRBV7-9	TRBJ1-4	NA	14	CASSAQATNEKLFF	TGTGCCAGCAGCGCCCAGGCAACTAATGAAAAACTGTTTTTT
TRBV15	TRBJ2-7	TRBD2	16	CATSRVASGRRYEQYF	TGTGCCACCAGCAGAGTGGCTAGCGGGAGACGTTACGAGCAGTACTTC
TRBV7-9	TRBJ1-1	NA	15	CASSIQGSGNTEAFF	TGTGCCAGCAGCATACAGGGATCGGGGAACACTGAAGCTTTCTTT
TRBV29-1	TRBJ1-1	TRBD1	14	CSVVGQGWNTEAFF	TGCAGCGTTGTGGGACAGGGTTGGAACACTGAAGCTTTCTTT
TRBV2	TRBJ1-1	NA	13	CASSGRGNTEAFF	TGTGCCAGCAGTGGACGGGGGAACACTGAAGCTTTCTTT
TRBV13	TRBJ2-7	NA	15	CASASSVAVHYEQYF	TGTGCCAGCGCAAGCTCGGTAGCGGTCCACTACGAGCAGTACTTC
TRBV7-6	TRBJ1-2	TRBD1	15	CASSPGTARNYGYTF	TGTGCCAGCAGCCCTGGGACAGCAAGAAACTATGGCTACACCTTC
TRBV7-6	TRBJ1-4	NA	16	CASSFLDTATNEKLFF	TGTGCCAGCAGCTTCCTTGACACGGCAACTAATGAAAAACTGTTTTTT
TRBV19	TRBJ1-2	TRBD1	14	CASSTQTGNYGYTF	TGTGCCAGTAGTACCCAGACAGGGAACTATGGCTACACCTTC
TRBV5-4	TRBJ1-1	NA	12	CASGGLNTEAFF	TGTGCCAGCGGAGGGTTGAACACTGAAGCTTTCTTT
TRBV18	TRBJ2-2	NA	14	CASSQRSRDGELFF	TGTGCCAGCTCACAGAGGTCCAGGGACGGGGAGCTGTTTTTT
TRBV2	TRBJ1-2	TRBD1	14	CASSEQGAGYGYTF	TGTGCCAGCAGTGAACAGGGGGCTGGCTATGGCTACACCTTC
TRBV7-3	TRBJ2-7	NA	13	CASSLTPGYEQYF	TGTGCCAGCAGCTTAACCCCAGGGTACGAGCAGTACTTC
TRBV9	TRBJ2-1	NA	14	CASRKLSSYNEQFF	TGTGCCAGCAGGAAGCTTAGCTCCTACAATGAGCAGTTCTTC
TRBV7-2	TRBJ1-3	NA	16	CASSIATGGSGNTIYF	TGTGCCAGCAGCATCGCCACGGGGGGCTCTGGAAACACCATATATTTT
TRBV7-9	TRBJ2-1	NA	15	CASSGGSSSYNEQFF	TGTGCCAGCAGCGGGGGCTCAAGCTCCTACAATGAGCAGTTCTTC
TRBV5-1	TRBJ2-7	NA	15	CASSETGAAVWEQYF	TGCGCCAGCAGCGAAACAGGTGCCGCGGTCTGGGAGCAGTACTTC